The clone carrying this T cell receptor beta chain appeared many times. The trim removed 5 bases at V and 6 bases at J, leaving 9 bases unmatched. CDR3 length equals 16 residues. The time point here: newly diagnosed GD, antithyroid drugs for less than 3 months. RNA from PBMCs was the source of the TCR library. The record originates from a study of regulatory T cells in long-lasting Graves disease. Construction of TCR beta libraries relied on iRepertoire HTBI primers and on Arm-PCR targeting CDR3 regions. TCRdb independently ran MiXCR on the multiplex PCR reads; one entry per CDR3 protein. This table has hundreds of thousands of distinct CDR3 sequences, over 14% appearing once. The data were also submitted as part of a second study, on T cells in Graves' hyperthyroidism and ophthalmopathy. That report notes: Every diagnosis used clinical symptoms, serum thyroxine and TRAb, thyroid ultrasound and orbital computed tomography. The HTBI primer set drove a first-round RT-PCR of the TCR CDR3.

The sequencing used peripheral blood mononuclear cells (PBMCs), collected at new diagnosis, from a patient treated with antithyroid drugs. V gene TRBV12-3 or TRBV12-4 combines with J gene TRBJ2-2; 10 bases line up with TRBD2. The sequence was obtained from a woman between 35 and 50 years old with Graves disease. CDR3 loop: CASSPGSGRAPGELFF. CDR3 nucleotide sequence: TGTGCCAGCAGTCCCGGGAGCGGGAGGGCCCCCGGGGAGCTGTTTTTT.